These 18 T cell receptor beta chains were sequenced from one sample in a study of blood T cells in healthy people across ages. Next came a second PCR, run for roughly 6 to 11 cycles, which used a sample-barcoded 5' primer along with a J-beta primer mix. TCRdb called the 5' RACE reads again in MiXCR, with one record for every CDR3 protein. This sample carries hundreds of thousands of distinct CDR3 sequences, about 27% of them seen once, and the ten largest clones take over 3.5%. These same data were also listed under a study on T cells of mothers and their children.

Sequenced: blood. The receptors stem from a boy aged 2 to 9 in good health.

This clonotype appeared many times. The chain is built from TRBV6-2 or TRBV6-3 and TRBJ2-4; D ambiguous. Trimming cost V 8 bases and J 7 bases, with 15 bases left between them. This CDR3 region has 13 residues. The germline V gene encodes CDR1 MNHEY and CDR2 SVGEGT. CDR3 sequence reads: CASCSSGPNIQYF. As DNA, the CDR3 is TGTGCCAGCTGCTCTTCCGGGCCTAACATTCAGTACTTC.

Many counts were recorded for this clonotype. J is TRBJ2-4 and V is TRBV12-3 or TRBV12-4; D is ambiguous. V lost 0 bases, J lost 2 bases, and 2 bases lay in between. The CDR3 runs to 13 residues. CDR3 DNA: TGTGCCAGCAGTTTAGCGCCCAAAAACATTCAGTACTTC. Its protein product is CASSLAPKNIQYF.

This clonotype turned up a few times. The chain links TRBV12-3 or TRBV12-4 to TRBJ2-3; tentative D call: TRBD1 (6 bases). The V and J ends lost 6 bases and 0 bases respectively, with 16 bases between them. The CDR3 extends over 16 amino acids. CDR3 sequence reads: CASSDLGGLSTDTQYF. The DNA for the CDR3 is TGTGCCAGCAGCGACCTTGGGGGCCTTAGCACAGATACGCAGTATTTT.

In nucleotides, the CDR3 is TGCGCCAGCAGCCCCCACGGACAGGGGATTAATGAAAAACTGTTTTTT. This translates into CASSPHGQGINEKLFF. J is TRBJ1-4 and V is TRBV5-1; 9 nucleotides line up with TRBD1. Per the germline V gene, CDR1 is SGHRS and CDR2 is YFSETQ. Germline trimming cut 4 bases from V and 4 bases from J; bases unmatched to any gene: 8. The CDR3 is 16 amino acids. Looking up the rest from reference TRBV5-1 and TRBJ1-4 gives the full variable domain: KAGVTQTPRYLIKTRGQQVTLSCSPISGHRSVSWYQQTPGQGLQFLFEYFSETQRNKGNFPGRFSGRQFSNSRSEMNVSTLELGDSALYLCASSPHGQGINEKLFFGSGTQLSVL.

The gene calls are TRBV6-2 or TRBV6-3 and TRBJ2-7; 11 nucleotides line up with TRBD2. The germline V gene has CDR1 MNHEY and CDR2 SVGEGT. The CDR3 extends over 16 amino acids. The V and J ends lost 5 bases and 0 bases, in that order; junction bases with no gene match: 6. CDR3 loop: CASSNRTSGPSYEQYF. CDR3 sequence (DNA): TGTGCCAGCAGTAACCGGACTAGCGGGCCCTCCTACGAGCAGTACTTC.

The sample holds a few counts of this clonotype. The chain combines TRBV4-3 with TRBJ2-2, with 7 bases matching TRBD2. J gave up 7 bases and V 1 base, and 9 bases lay outside the gene matches. CDR3 length equals 16 residues. CDR1 LGHNA and CDR2 YSLEER come from the germline V gene. This CDR3 is CASSQGAGVFGGELFF. The CDR3 nucleotides read TGCGCCAGCAGCCAAGGGGCGGGAGTATTTGGCGGGGAGCTGTTTTTT.

This clonotype was seen at least ten times. V usage is TRBV4-3 and J usage is TRBJ2-6; no reliable D call. The germline CDR1 and CDR2 sequences are LGHNA and YSLEER. V dropped 4 bases and J dropped 2 bases, with 15 bases sitting between them. This CDR3 contains 17 residues. CDR3 amino acids: CASSRHFKDPGANVLTF. In DNA, the CDR3 is TGCGCCAGCAGCCGGCACTTTAAGGACCCTGGGGCCAACGTCCTGACTTTC.

This clonotype was counted between two and nine times. As DNA, the CDR3 is TGCGCCAGCAGCTTTGTCCCCAGCGGCTACTCCTACGAGCAGTACTTC. Translation gives CASSFVPSGYSYEQYF. J is TRBJ2-5 and V is TRBV5-1; perhaps TRBD2 as D (5 bases). The J call may be mistaken, given a closer DNA end match to TRBJ2-7. Germline V CDR1 and CDR2: SGHRS, YFSETQ. The CDR3 spans 16 residues.

The genes are TRBV7-9 and TRBJ2-2; D is uncertain. Germline CDR1 and CDR2: SEHNR and FQNEAQ (reference sequence). This CDR3 has 12 amino acids. V lost 5 bases, J lost 3 bases, and 4 bases lay in between. The CDR3 DNA is TGTGCCAGCAGCCGGCACACCGGGGAGCTGTTTTTT. Protein sequence: CASSRHTGELFF.

This clonotype has ten or more counts. The rearrangement uses TRBV12-3 or TRBV12-4 and TRBJ1-2; unclear D gene. The CDR3 extends over 13 amino acids. V lost 1 base and J 4 bases, leaving 7 bases between the germline ends. CDR3 in DNA: TGTGCCAGCAGTTTAGGCAGCCTCTATGGCTACACCTTC. Translating it yields CASSLGSLYGYTF.

This chain joins TRBV12-3 or TRBV12-4 and TRBJ1-2; TRBD1 agrees at 9 bases. The CDR3 extends over 13 amino acids. The J segment lost 4 bases and the V segment lost 6 bases, leaving 3 bases of the junction unmatched. CDR3 region: CASSTGGFYGYTF. Here the CDR3 DNA reads TGTGCCAGCAGCACAGGGGGCTTCTATGGCTACACCTTC.

V is TRBV29-1 and J is TRBJ2-2, with 8 bases aligning to TRBD2. There are 15 residues in the CDR3. The V and J ends lost 6 bases and 3 bases, in that order; junction bases with no gene match: 9. Germline V gene sequence: CDR1 SQVTM, CDR2 ANQGSEA. The CDR3 sequence is CSVLKSSGYTGELFF. The CDR3 DNA is TGCAGCGTGCTTAAGTCTAGCGGGTACACCGGGGAGCTGTTTTTT.

This chain joins TRBV27 and TRBJ1-4; D ambiguous. CDR1 and CDR2 (germline): MNHEY, SMNVEV (reference sequence). V was pared by 6 bases and J by 8 bases, with 19 bases between. The CDR3 runs to 15 residues. The CDR3 DNA sequence: TGTGCCAGCAGCATCGGCAGTCCCCAGCCCGAAAAACTGTTTTTT. Translating it yields CASSIGSPQPEKLFF.

The rearrangement links TRBV2 to TRBJ2-7; D remains unclear. This CDR3 spans 14 amino acids. Germline V gene lookup returns CDR1 SNHLY and CDR2 FYNNEI. Between the trimmed V and J ends, which lost 6 bases and 4 bases, there was a span of 16 bases. CDR3 sequence (DNA): TGTGCCAGCAGCGATGGGGTAGCCCTATACGAGCAGTACTTC. It encodes CASSDGVALYEQYF.

At least ten counts were recorded for this clonotype. The rearrangement uses TRBV12-3 or TRBV12-4 and TRBJ2-5, with D possibly being TRBD2 (6 bases). There are 14 residues in the CDR3. V dropped 5 bases and J dropped 3 bases, with 13 bases sitting between them. The CDR3 DNA follows: TGTGCCAGCAGTCCCCGAGCTAGCGAAGAGACCCAGTACTTC. Protein: CASSPRASEETQYF.

V and J are TRBV30 and TRBJ2-3; 10 positions agree with TRBD2. V gave up 4 bases and J gave up 6 bases; unmatched junction bases: 10. Germline V gene sequence: CDR1 GTSNPN, CDR2 SVGIG (reference sequence). The CDR3 length is 15 residues. CDR3: CAWISSGRVGDTQYF. Here the CDR3 DNA reads TGTGCCTGGATCTCCAGCGGGAGGGTAGGGGATACGCAGTATTTT.

The V and J genes are TRBV20-1 and TRBJ2-3; 9 bases line up with TRBD2. Trimming cost V 5 bases and J 2 bases; bases outside gene matches: 5. The CDR3 extends over 14 amino acids. From germline, CDR1 is DFQATT and CDR2 SNEGSKA (reference sequence). CDR3 in DNA: TGCAGTGCTGTAGCGGGGGCCATCACAGATACGCAGTATTTT. Protein: CSAVAGAITDTQYF.

In this sample, this clonotype turned up a few times. V and J are TRBV29-1 and TRBJ1-1, with TRBD1 matching over 7 bases. Germline V lookup: CDR1 SQVTM, CDR2 ANQGSEA. This CDR3 region has 14 residues. J lost 1 base, V lost 7 bases, and 9 bases had no gene match. Here the CDR3 reads CSALQGVPNTEAFF. The CDR3 DNA sequence: TGCAGCGCGCTGCAGGGGGTCCCGAACACTGAAGCTTTCTTT.